This T cell receptor beta chain is drawn from a study of T cells after posttransplantation cyclophosphamide (dated by TCRdb to 2015 to 2016). Turning to the overall study: T cell repertoire reconstitution was tracked by TRB sequencing after myeloablative bone marrow transplantation in which posttransplantation cyclophosphamide was used as GVHD prophylaxis. TRA and TRB clonality were tightly correlated in several samples, so subsequent TCR analyses focused on TRB only. TRB sequencing was performed on blood from all 35 or so PTCy patients with 1-year posttransplant specimens. In 3 patients, up to about 3 additional blood samples taken between 2 and 5.2 years after transplant also underwent TRB sequencing, as did pretransplant blood from 4 patients. Samples from roughly 32 PTCy-treated patients, along with samples from roughly 16 of their related bone marrow donors, underwent antigen receptor sequencing. Public TRB sequences were compared against a database of over 3,600 sequences linked to responses to pathogens, tumor antigens, self-antigens and alloantigens. The investigation overall reported the following: The TRB repertoires of T cells infiltrating skin or GI tract showed only limited overlap with the TRB repertoires of T cells in blood. Donor-recipient similarity was low at 1-2 months but increased during the first year, and donor CD8+ memory clones often dominated later blood repertoires. Across the approximately 45 patients, TRB clonality was highly associated with recipient CMV seropositivity and CMV reactivation, and diversity with PTCy was similar to that in the CNI/methotrexate controls.

The CDR3 goes from the cysteine to the phenylalanine over 15 residues. CDR3 DNA is the only sequence kept; it has 45 bases, read in frame from the first base. V and J are trimmed by 2 bases and 3 bases, and the gene matches miss 2 bases of the junction. The germline V gene provides CDR1 LGHNT and CDR2 FRNRAP. Taken with the paper, the label for treatment or condition translates to: high-dose cyclophosphamide on days +3 and +4 as single-agent GVHD prophylaxis. Busulfan and fludarabine conditioning, a related or unrelated marrow graft, and cyclophosphamide on days +3 and +4 were given to PTCy patients. The PTCy-treated patients were drawn from a prospective, multi-institutional clinical trial. Peripheral blood and bone marrow mononuclear cells were isolated by Ficoll-Hypaque density centrifugation and were cryopreserved. Regarding this clone: Its antigen is unknown. No qualities accompany the bases; no much larger clone lies one base away.

TRB sequencing was run on genomic DNA with either the immunoSEQ assay at survey resolution or the hsTCRB kit. The paper's data handling went like this. The immunoSEQ software handled the initial read processing, while the LymphoSeq R package was used for the repertoire analyses. For each TRB dataset, clonality was calculated as 1 minus normalized Shannon entropy, and the Gini coefficient was computed as well. Phenotypes of unsorted samples were inferred by mapping TRB sequences from sorted subsets of the recipient or donor onto the same recipient's unsorted samples. Drawn from immuneACCESS, this table holds only the in-frame rearrangements with V and J called that TCRdb kept. Clones are partly lost; checked studies trace under half to an unresolved V gene and leave the rest unexplained. The DNA was the basis for D and trimming; V, J and clone size are from that table. The sample table shows over 3,500 clones, and over 60% are seen once. Of the sample, 30% to 35% falls within the top ten clones.

The starting material was PBMCs, obtained after allogeneic stem cell transplant with posttransplant cyclophosphamide. The TCR sequence derives from a male patient in his 40s who received an allogeneic stem cell transplant from a related donor, was CMV-positive, and had acute and chronic GVHD. Following transplantation, part of the T cell population may be supplied by the graft donor rather than the patient. Recombination linked TRBV12-5 to TRBJ1-5; 9 of the junction bases match TRBD1. This receptor has the CDR3 CASGLWDRDNQPQHF. The bases read TGTGCTAGTGGTTTGTGGGACAGGGACAATCAGCCCCAGCATTTT.